A selection of T cell receptor beta chains follows, all from one sample in a study of CD8 T cells in Susac syndrome. Via MiXCR, TCRdb re-called the immunoSEQ multiplex PCR reads, giving one row per CDR3 protein. The table lists 180,000 or so distinct CDR3 sequences, 90% to 95% of them singletons, with around 0.14% in the top ten. The sequenced sample was CD4+ T cells from PBMCs. Receptors originate from a human donor in good health. CDR3s include the opening cysteine and the closing phenylalanine or tryptophan. Fields, in order: D gene, V gene, clone size, J gene, CDR3 protein, CDR3 DNA. D genes are given only for firm matches. Some rows mark clone size as missing; the rest say once, few, many or name a class of expanded clone.

D gene: NA
V gene: TRBV7-2
clone size: NA
J gene: TRBJ2-5
CDR3 protein: CASSLESRGRETQYF
CDR3 DNA: TGTGCCAGCAGCTTAGAGTCTCGGGGGCGGGAGACCCAGTACTTC

D gene: NA
V gene: TRBV19
clone size: NA
J gene: TRBJ1-2
CDR3 protein: CASKDYGYTF
CDR3 DNA: TGTGCCAGTAAAGACTATGGCTACACCTTC

D gene: TRBD2
V gene: TRBV6-2/TRBV6-3
clone size: NA
J gene: TRBJ2-3
CDR3 protein: CASRRQGGRTDTQYF
CDR3 DNA: TGTGCCAGCAGGCGCCAGGGAGGGCGTACAGATACGCAGTATTTT

D gene: NA
V gene: TRBV29-1
clone size: NA
J gene: TRBJ1-1
CDR3 protein: CSVGSGTVNTEAFF
CDR3 DNA: TGCAGCGTTGGGTCCGGGACGGTGAACACTGAAGCTTTCTTT

D gene: NA
V gene: TRBV12-3/TRBV12-4
clone size: NA
J gene: TRBJ1-5
CDR3 protein: CASSSRRGASQPQHF
CDR3 DNA: TGTGCCAGCAGTTCTCGTCGGGGGGCGAGTCAGCCCCAGCATTTT

D gene: TRBD1
V gene: TRBV6-6
clone size: NA
J gene: TRBJ1-1
CDR3 protein: CASSSTGTENTEAFF
CDR3 DNA: TGTGCCAGCAGTTCAACCGGGACAGAGAACACTGAAGCTTTCTTT

D gene: NA
V gene: TRBV2
clone size: NA
J gene: TRBJ2-7
CDR3 protein: CASSRLRGSDEQYF
CDR3 DNA: TGTGCCAGCAGTAGACTACGGGGCAGCGACGAGCAGTACTTC

D gene: NA
V gene: TRBV4-3
clone size: NA
J gene: TRBJ2-6
CDR3 protein: CASSQETGAGANVLTF
CDR3 DNA: TGCGCCAGCAGCCAAGAAACTGGGGCTGGGGCCAACGTCCTGACTTTC

D gene: TRBD1
V gene: TRBV24-1
clone size: NA
J gene: TRBJ2-6
CDR3 protein: CATSGSAQGPRANVLTF
CDR3 DNA: TGTGCCACCAGTGGCTCGGCACAGGGGCCCAGGGCCAACGTCCTGACTTTC

D gene: NA
V gene: TRBV2
clone size: NA
J gene: TRBJ2-5
CDR3 protein: CARKGGEEETQYF
CDR3 DNA: TGTGCCCGAAAGGGGGGGGAAGAAGAGACCCAGTACTTC

D gene: NA
V gene: TRBV2
clone size: NA
J gene: TRBJ1-5
CDR3 protein: CASSLPGRAAQPQHF
CDR3 DNA: TGTGCCAGCAGTTTACCGGGACGGGCGGCGCAGCCCCAGCATTTT

D gene: TRBD1
V gene: TRBV29-1
clone size: NA
J gene: TRBJ1-2
CDR3 protein: CSDGQGDYGYTF
CDR3 DNA: TGCAGCGATGGACAGGGGGACTATGGCTACACCTTC

D gene: TRBD2
V gene: TRBV20-1
clone size: NA
J gene: TRBJ2-2
CDR3 protein: CSATLAGGNTGELFF
CDR3 DNA: TGCAGTGCCACCCTAGCGGGGGGGAACACCGGGGAGCTGTTTTTT

D gene: NA
V gene: TRBV9
clone size: NA
J gene: TRBJ2-1
CDR3 protein: CASSVDNEQFF
CDR3 DNA: TGTGCCAGCAGCGTAGACAATGAGCAGTTCTTC

D gene: TRBD2
V gene: TRBV27
clone size: NA
J gene: TRBJ2-1
CDR3 protein: CASSLSRRVAGALSSSYNEQFF
CDR3 DNA: TGTGCCAGCAGTTTATCCCGGCGGGTAGCGGGGGCCCTCTCGAGCTCCTACAATGAGCAGTTCTTC

D gene: NA
V gene: TRBV4-2
clone size: NA
J gene: TRBJ1-5
CDR3 protein: CASSQDWGGTQPQHF
CDR3 DNA: TGTGCCAGCAGCCAAGATTGGGGGGGAACTCAGCCCCAGCATTTT

D gene: TRBD1
V gene: TRBV5-1
clone size: NA
J gene: TRBJ2-7
CDR3 protein: CASSFGQGPHEQYF
CDR3 DNA: TGCGCCAGCAGCTTTGGACAGGGTCCACACGAGCAGTACTTC

D gene: NA
V gene: TRBV5-1
clone size: NA
J gene: TRBJ2-2
CDR3 protein: CASSLSVPGELFF
CDR3 DNA: TGCGCCAGCAGCCTCAGCGTACCCGGGGAGCTGTTTTTT

D gene: NA
V gene: TRBV29-1
clone size: NA
J gene: TRBJ2-6
CDR3 protein: CSGYSGANVLTF
CDR3 DNA: TGCAGCGGCTACTCTGGGGCCAACGTCCTGACTTTC

D gene: NA
V gene: TRBV20-1
clone size: NA
J gene: TRBJ1-5
CDR3 protein: CSAKRTPNQPQHF
CDR3 DNA: TGCAGTGCTAAGAGGACACCAAATCAGCCCCAGCATTTT

D gene: NA
V gene: TRBV6-2/TRBV6-3
clone size: few
J gene: TRBJ1-1
CDR3 protein: CASSQGETEAFF
CDR3 DNA: TGTGCCAGCAGTCAAGGGGAAACTGAAGCTTTCTTT

D gene: NA
V gene: TRBV29-1
clone size: NA
J gene: TRBJ1-1
CDR3 protein: CSVVSTEAFF
CDR3 DNA: TGCAGCGTTGTGTCAACTGAAGCTTTCTTT

D gene: NA
V gene: TRBV24-1
clone size: NA
J gene: TRBJ1-1
CDR3 protein: CATSGRDTEAFF
CDR3 DNA: TGTGCCACCAGTGGCCGGGACACTGAAGCTTTCTTT

D gene: TRBD2
V gene: TRBV20-1
clone size: NA
J gene: TRBJ2-7
CDR3 protein: CSASTSGGPPGEQYF
CDR3 DNA: TGCAGTGCTTCTACTAGCGGGGGGCCTCCGGGCGAGCAGTACTTC

D gene: TRBD2
V gene: TRBV5-1
clone size: NA
J gene: TRBJ2-2
CDR3 protein: CASSPDSGGANTGELFF
CDR3 DNA: TGCGCCAGCAGCCCCGATAGCGGGGGAGCGAACACCGGGGAGCTGTTTTTT

D gene: TRBD1
V gene: TRBV20-1
clone size: NA
J gene: TRBJ1-1
CDR3 protein: CSASLPDRGETEAFF
CDR3 DNA: TGCAGTGCTAGCCTTCCCGACAGGGGAGAAACTGAAGCTTTCTTT

D gene: NA
V gene: TRBV20-1
clone size: NA
J gene: TRBJ2-3
CDR3 protein: CSAQNTRDTQYF
CDR3 DNA: TGCAGTGCTCAGAACACGCGAGATACGCAGTATTTT

D gene: NA
V gene: TRBV20-1
clone size: NA
J gene: TRBJ2-7
CDR3 protein: CSAAQPAGRYEQYF
CDR3 DNA: TGCAGTGCGGCCCAACCGGCAGGTCGGTACGAGCAGTACTTC

D gene: TRBD1
V gene: TRBV29-1
clone size: NA
J gene: TRBJ2-3
CDR3 protein: CSVRPDRGTDTQYF
CDR3 DNA: TGCAGCGTCCGACCGGACAGGGGCACAGATACGCAGTATTTT

D gene: TRBD2
V gene: TRBV29-1
clone size: NA
J gene: TRBJ2-3
CDR3 protein: CSGGGLFTDTQYF
CDR3 DNA: TGCAGCGGGGGGGGACTGTTCACAGATACGCAGTATTTT

D gene: NA
V gene: TRBV20-1
clone size: NA
J gene: TRBJ2-1
CDR3 protein: CSAILLNNEQFF
CDR3 DNA: TGCAGTGCTATTCTTCTCAACAATGAGCAGTTCTTC

D gene: TRBD1
V gene: TRBV29-1
clone size: NA
J gene: TRBJ1-1
CDR3 protein: CSGGQRNTEAFF
CDR3 DNA: TGCAGCGGGGGACAGAGGAACACTGAAGCTTTCTTT

D gene: NA
V gene: TRBV20-1
clone size: NA
J gene: TRBJ2-2
CDR3 protein: CSARTENTGELFF
CDR3 DNA: TGCAGTGCTAGGACCGAGAACACCGGGGAGCTGTTTTTT

D gene: TRBD1
V gene: TRBV20-1
clone size: once
J gene: TRBJ1-6
CDR3 protein: CSARDLRTGGNSPLHF
CDR3 DNA: TGCAGTGCTAGAGATCTGAGGACAGGGGGCAATTCACCCCTCCACTTT

D gene: NA
V gene: TRBV2
clone size: NA
J gene: TRBJ1-2
CDR3 protein: CASSVSEYGYTF
CDR3 DNA: TGTGCCAGCAGTGTATCAGAGTATGGCTACACCTTC

D gene: TRBD1
V gene: TRBV29-1
clone size: NA
J gene: TRBJ2-2
CDR3 protein: CSVLEPGQGKAGELFF
CDR3 DNA: TGCAGCGTCCTCGAACCGGGACAGGGGAAGGCCGGGGAGCTGTTTTTT

D gene: NA
V gene: TRBV29-1
clone size: NA
J gene: TRBJ1-2
CDR3 protein: CSAYTGQERNYGYTF
CDR3 DNA: TGCAGCGCATACACGGGTCAAGAAAGGAACTATGGCTACACCTTC

D gene: TRBD1
V gene: TRBV4-2
clone size: once
J gene: TRBJ1-4
CDR3 protein: CASSPLGRGAEKLFF
CDR3 DNA: TGTGCCAGCAGCCCCCTGGGCAGGGGGGCGGAAAAACTGTTTTTT

D gene: TRBD1
V gene: TRBV29-1
clone size: NA
J gene: TRBJ1-1
CDR3 protein: CSVVGQVNTEAFF
CDR3 DNA: TGCAGCGTTGTGGGACAGGTGAACACTGAAGCTTTCTTT

D gene: TRBD1
V gene: TRBV29-1
clone size: NA
J gene: TRBJ1-5
CDR3 protein: CSVGTGGQPQHF
CDR3 DNA: TGCAGCGTTGGGACAGGGGGCCAGCCCCAGCATTTT

D gene: NA
V gene: TRBV11-1
clone size: NA
J gene: TRBJ2-5
CDR3 protein: CASSNDRIQETQYF
CDR3 DNA: TGTGCCAGCAGCAACGACAGGATCCAAGAGACCCAGTACTTC

D gene: NA
V gene: TRBV13
clone size: once
J gene: TRBJ1-1
CDR3 protein: CASSFLNTEAFF
CDR3 DNA: TGTGCCAGCAGCTTCTTGAACACTGAAGCTTTCTTT

D gene: TRBD2
V gene: TRBV6-6
clone size: NA
J gene: TRBJ2-5
CDR3 protein: CASSLPGGQETQYF
CDR3 DNA: TGTGCCAGCAGTCTCCCGGGGGGGCAGGAGACCCAGTACTTC

D gene: NA
V gene: TRBV4-3
clone size: once
J gene: TRBJ2-7
CDR3 protein: CASRIQYEQYF
CDR3 DNA: TGCGCCAGCAGGATCCAATACGAGCAGTACTTC

D gene: NA
V gene: TRBV25-1
clone size: NA
J gene: TRBJ1-6
CDR3 protein: CASSEVSSPNSPLHF
CDR3 DNA: TGTGCCAGCAGTGAAGTGTCTTCCCCGAATTCACCCCTCCACTTT

D gene: NA
V gene: TRBV11-2
clone size: NA
J gene: TRBJ2-2
CDR3 protein: CASSPQGDGELFF
CDR3 DNA: TGTGCCAGCAGCCCGCAGGGTGACGGGGAGCTGTTTTTT

D gene: NA
V gene: TRBV23-1
clone size: NA
J gene: TRBJ1-5
CDR3 protein: CANNQPQHF
CDR3 DNA: TGCGCCAATAATCAGCCCCAGCATTTT

D gene: NA
V gene: TRBV3-1
clone size: NA
J gene: TRBJ2-6
CDR3 protein: CASSQTGGSGANVLTF
CDR3 DNA: TGTGCCAGCAGCCAAACAGGAGGGTCTGGGGCCAACGTCCTGACTTTC

D gene: NA
V gene: TRBV20-1
clone size: NA
J gene: TRBJ1-5
CDR3 protein: CSARASPGPNQPQHF
CDR3 DNA: TGCAGTGCTAGGGCCTCTCCAGGCCCCAATCAGCCCCAGCATTTT

D gene: NA
V gene: TRBV20-1
clone size: once
J gene: TRBJ2-7
CDR3 protein: CSARQGHEQYF
CDR3 DNA: TGCAGTGCTAGACAGGGACACGAGCAGTACTTC

D gene: NA
V gene: TRBV30
clone size: once
J gene: TRBJ2-3
CDR3 protein: CAWSHPDTQYF
CDR3 DNA: TGTGCCTGGAGCCACCCCGATACGCAGTATTTT

D gene: NA
V gene: TRBV4-3
clone size: NA
J gene: TRBJ1-6
CDR3 protein: CASSQERGHVSPLHF
CDR3 DNA: TGCGCCAGCAGCCAAGAACGAGGGCATGTTTCACCCCTCCACTTT

D gene: NA
V gene: TRBV7-9
clone size: NA
J gene: TRBJ2-5
CDR3 protein: CASTQIPGDPQETQYF
CDR3 DNA: TGTGCCAGCACCCAAATCCCGGGTGATCCCCAAGAGACCCAGTACTTC